A single sample is the source of the 15 T cell receptor beta chains below, sequenced in a study of radiotherapy plus CTLA-4 blockade in lung cancer (dated by TCRdb to between 2017 and 2018). Library creation used the immunoSEQ multiplex PCR assay. TCRdb carries this immuneACCESS record with in-frame sequences only. Its versions omit some clonotypes, under half of them owing to an unresolved V gene in the studies checked, with the rest unexplained. This sample holds tens of thousands of clones; about 76% were observed only once. The biggest ten clones account for over 6.5% of the sample. The input for sequencing was peripheral blood, taken from a patient treated with radiotherapy plus ipilimumab. These TCRs come from a human donor with non-small cell lung cancer who had a complete response to radiotherapy plus ipilimumab.

The rearrangement uses TRBV6-1 and TRBJ2-1, with TRBD2 identical over 13 bases. V trimming: 1 base; J trimming: 8 bases; junction bases outside the gene matches: 2. The CDR3 has 15 amino acids. CDR1 and CDR2 (germline): MNHNS, SASEGT. The DNA of the CDR3 is TGTGCCAGCAGTGAAGGACTAGCGGGGGGTCATGAGCAGTTCTTC. It specifies CASSEGLAGGHEQFF.

The V and J genes are TRBV14 and TRBJ1-4, with D perhaps TRBD1 (5 bases). CDR1 is SGHDN, CDR2 FVKESK, per germline. V lost 2 bases to trimming and J lost 4 bases, with 8 bases between them. The CDR3 is 14 amino acids. The CDR3 protein is CASSQQGYNEKLFF. DNA of the CDR3: TGTGCCAGCAGCCAACAGGGATATAATGAAAAACTGTTTTTT.

The rearrangement links TRBV7-9 to TRBJ1-1; D unclear. The CDR3 sequence is 11 residues long. The germline CDR1 and CDR2 sequences are SEHNR and FQNEAQ (reference sequence). V lost 6 bases to trimming and J lost 12 bases, with 14 bases between them. In DNA, the CDR3 is TGTGCCAGCAGTCTAACCCCCGTGTCTTTCTTT. This sequence encodes CASSLTPVSFF. Based on the CDR3 plus reference TRBV7-9 and TRBJ1-1, the full variable domain is DTGVSQNPRHKITKRGQNVTFRCDPISEHNRLYWYRQTLGQGPEFLTYFQNEAQLEKSRLLSDRFSAERPKGSFSTLEIQRTEQGDSAMYLCASSLTPVSFFGQGTRLTVV.

The table lists this clone with a few counts. This chain connects TRBV2 to TRBJ1-3, with D perhaps matching TRBD1 (6 bases). This CDR3 is built from 14 residues. Germline assignment: CDR1 SNHLY and CDR2 FYNNEI. V lost 1 base and J lost 8, with 12 bases in between. The CDR3 is CASSEGGRGYTIYF. DNA for the CDR3: TGTGCCAGCAGTGAAGGCGGCAGGGGATACACCATATATTTT.

The chain joins TRBV7-9 to TRBJ2-5; D is possibly TRBD1 (6 bases). V lost 5 bases and J 2 bases, leaving 15 bases between the germline ends. CDR1 and CDR2 from the germline V gene are SEHNR and FQNEAQ (reference sequence). This CDR3 region has 15 residues. The CDR3, as DNA: TGTGCCAGCAGCCGTGGCCAGGGGATGCAAGAGACCCAGTACTTC. Encoded protein: CASSRGQGMQETQYF.

The chain links TRBV5-4 to TRBJ1-1, with 10 bases fitting TRBD1. CDR3 size: 14 residues. With V trimmed by 4 bases and J by 5 bases, 5 bases remained unmatched. From germline, CDR1 is SGHNT and CDR2 YYREEE (reference sequence). The CDR3 reads CASSHGQGVTEAFF. The CDR3 nucleotides are TGTGCCAGCAGCCATGGACAGGGGGTAACTGAAGCTTTCTTT.

This rearrangement joins TRBV19 to TRBJ2-5; perhaps TRBD1 as D (6 bases). Germline lookup yields CDR1 LNHDA and CDR2 SQIVND (reference sequence). V lost 1 base, J lost 2 bases, and 8 bases lay in between. The CDR3 length is 14 residues. The CDR3 protein is CASSIGGQQETQYF. Here the CDR3 DNA reads TGTGCCAGTAGTATAGGCGGACAGCAAGAGACCCAGTACTTC.

The gene calls are TRBV30 and TRBJ2-5; D is perhaps TRBD2 (6 bases). CDR1 and CDR2 (germline): GTSNPN, SVGIG (reference sequence). The V and J ends lost 3 bases and 4 bases respectively, with 18 bases between them. This CDR3 has 15 amino acids. The CDR3 DNA reads as TGTGCCTGGAGCTTTCGCGCGGGGAGGCGAGAGACCCAGTACTTC. Its protein product is CAWSFRAGRRETQYF.

This clone appeared once. The chain has TRBV11-2 and TRBJ2-5; no clear D gene. Germline CDR1 SGHAT, CDR2 FQNNGV. Trimming pared 4 bases from V and 1 base from J, leaving 13 bases between. The CDR3 is made up of 15 amino acids. CDR3 sequence reads: CASSSVVGGQETQYF. CDR3 bases: TGTGCCAGCAGCTCAGTCGTTGGTGGCCAAGAGACCCAGTACTTC.

There are a few counts of this clone. The chain links TRBV11-2 to TRBJ2-5; the match to TRBD2 covers 11 bases. Trimming took 5 bases from V and 5 from J; bases not matched to a gene: 7. This CDR3 spans 15 amino acids. Germline V gene sequence: CDR1 SGHAT, CDR2 FQNNGV. CDR3 in amino acids: CASSQTWTSGETQYF. CDR3 DNA: TGTGCCAGCAGCCAGACCTGGACTAGCGGGGAGACCCAGTACTTC.

The V call is TRBV19, the J call TRBJ2-4, with D perhaps TRBD1 (5 bases). This CDR3 spans 13 amino acids. CDR1 and CDR2 (germline): LNHDA, SQIVND (reference sequence). V lost 1 base and J 7 bases, leaving 8 bases between the germline ends. CDR3 in amino acids: CASSIAGFNIQYF. In nucleotides, the CDR3 is TGTGCCAGTAGTATAGCAGGGTTTAACATTCAGTACTTC.

The gene calls are TRBV27 and TRBJ2-5; TRBD1 agrees at 8 bases. After removal of 5 bases from V and 5 bases from J, the junction contained 7 bases not matched to a gene. This CDR3 is built from 14 residues. In germline, CDR1 is MNHEY, CDR2 SMNVEV (reference sequence). This chain's CDR3 is CASSLRGQGETQYF. CDR3 DNA: TGTGCCAGCAGTCTCAGGGGGCAGGGCGAGACCCAGTACTTC.

This chain joins TRBV7-9 and TRBJ1-1, with a possible D match to TRBD1 (5 bases). Germline V gives CDR1 SEHNR, CDR2 FQNEAQ (reference sequence). CDR3 length: 17 amino acids. The V and J ends lost 1 base and 5 bases respectively, with 20 bases between them. DNA for the CDR3: TGTGCCAGCAGCTTAGAGTCGTTGGGGACTAGGAGGACTGAAGCTTTCTTT. The encoded protein is CASSLESLGTRRTEAFF.

CDR3 sequence: CASSLSGGPEAFF. The CDR3 coding sequence is TGTGCCAGCAGCTTATCCGGGGGTCCCGAAGCTTTCTTT. The chain combines TRBV11-3 with TRBJ1-1; tentative D call: TRBD1 (5 bases). Looked up from germline, CDR1 is SGHNT and CDR2 is YENEEA. Trimming took off 2 bases at V and 8 bases at J, with 12 bases between the two ends. The CDR3 is made up of 13 amino acids.

This sequence joins TRBV2 and TRBJ2-7, with 7 bases matching TRBD1. The CDR3 loop spans 13 amino acids. The V gene's germline CDR1 is SNHLY and CDR2 FYNNEI. The V and J ends lost 4 bases and 0 bases, in that order; junction bases with no gene match: 0. The DNA of the CDR3 is TGTGCCAGCAGTGGGGACAGCTCCTACGAGCAGTACGTC. Protein: CASSGDSSYEQYV.